The 4 T cell receptor beta chains below come from one sample, sequenced in a study of cytomegalovirus exposure and HLA in healthy donors. The PCR made use of 60 Vbeta and 13 Jbeta primers. The method was immunoSEQ multiplex PCR; TCRdb's version includes in-frame clones alone and lacks a portion of them. This sample has under 200,000 clones, with under 70% found just once. The sample was PBMCs. The receptors shown here come from a woman aged 40 to 50 in good health and CMV-seropositive.

The chain links TRBV2 to TRBJ2-2, with D maybe TRBD2 (5 bases). There are 15 residues in the CDR3. CDR1 and CDR2 (germline): SNHLY, FYNNEI. The ends were cut back, 7 bases at V and 3 bases at J, with 15 bases in the middle. This chain's CDR3 is CASTLLSGYTGELFF. The CDR3 DNA reads as TGTGCCAGCACCCTCCTGAGCGGTTACACCGGGGAGCTGTTTTTT.

The CDR3 DNA reads as TGTGCCAGCAGCGCCGAGGGAGGAATTTTCACAGATACGCAGTATTTT. Translated, it gives CASSAEGGIFTDTQYF. The rearrangement uses TRBV9 and TRBJ2-3, with D possibly TRBD2 on 6 matching bases. CDR1 and CDR2 from the germline V gene are SGDLS and YYNGEE. There are 16 residues in the CDR3. Trimming took 3 bases from V and 2 from J, leaving 16 bases between them.

The chain carries TRBV7-2 and TRBJ1-2; a possible D gene is TRBD1 (5 bases). This CDR3 comprises 15 residues. Trimming removed 5 bases from V and 4 bases from J, with 17 bases in between. Germline V gene sequence: CDR1 SGHTA, CDR2 FQGNSA. The CDR3 nucleotides read TGTGCCAGCAGCCCCATGGGGGGTTCCGCCTATGGCTACACCTTC. It translates to CASSPMGGSAYGYTF. Drawing the rest from reference TRBV7-2 and TRBJ1-2, the complete variable domain is GAGVSQSPSNKVTEKGKDVELRCDPISGHTALYWYRQSLGQGLEFLIYFQGNSAPDKSGLPSDRFSAERTGGSVSTLTIQRTQQEDSAVYLCASSPMGGSAYGYTFGSGTRLTVV.

The rearrangement joins TRBV9 to TRBJ1-4; TRBD1 matches 7 bases. Trimming cost V 4 bases and J 14 bases; bases outside gene matches: 8. Germline CDR1 reads SGDLS; CDR2 reads YYNGEE. The CDR3 length is 12 residues. CDR3: CASSTRGQALFF. CDR3 DNA sequence: TGTGCCAGCAGCACCCGAGGACAGGCCCTGTTTTTT.